Each of the 18 T cell receptor beta chains below was sequenced from the same sample in a study of T cell responses to AZD1222 COVID-19 vaccine. The assay was immunoSEQ multiplex PCR, and TCRdb's table has in-frame clones only and misses some. The data contain about 86,000 clones, approximately 89% of them seen just once; the ten biggest clones take up approximately 5%. The specimen was peripheral blood, collected 28 days after the second AZD1222 dose. The source is an adult who received the AZD1222 COVID-19 vaccine.

The genes are TRBV5-1 and TRBJ2-1; maybe TRBD1 (5 bases). The CDR3 sequence is 15 residues long. V was clipped by 2 bases and J by 0 bases, with 9 bases between them. Germline lookup yields CDR1 SGHRS and CDR2 YFSETQ. In DNA form, the CDR3 reads TGCGCCAGCAGCTTTGACAGTAGCTCCTACAATGAGCAGTTCTTC. Translated, it gives CASSFDSSSYNEQFF.

The genes are TRBV6-1 and TRBJ1-1, with D possibly TRBD1 on 5 matching bases. The CDR3 runs 13 residues. V lost 8 bases, J lost 3 bases, and 13 bases lay in between. Germline assignment: CDR1 MNHNS and CDR2 SASEGT. CDR3 DNA: TGTGCCAGCGGCCCGTTGGGGGACACTGAAGCTTTCTTT. Protein: CASGPLGDTEAFF.

This chain links TRBV12-5 with TRBJ2-2; maybe TRBD1 (6 bases). There are 15 residues in the CDR3. CDR1 is LGHNT, CDR2 FRNRAP, per germline. Deletions cut 7 bases from V and 2 bases from J, with 14 bases between. CDR3 region: CASAQGGGNTGELFF. The CDR3 DNA reads TGTGCTAGTGCTCAAGGGGGTGGCAACACCGGGGAGCTGTTTTTT. The full variable domain, rest sourced from reference TRBV12-5 and TRBJ2-2, is DARVTQTPRHKVTEMGQEVTMRCQPILGHNTVFWYRQTMMQGLELLAYFRNRAPLDDSGMPKDRFSAEMPDATLATLKIQPSEPRDSAVYFCASAQGGGNTGELFFGEGSRLTVL.

The chain links TRBV9 to TRBJ2-1, with D uncertain. CDR1 is SGDLS and CDR2 is YYNGEE in the germline V gene. Between the trimmed V and J ends, which lost 0 bases and 1 base, there was a span of 11 bases. The CDR3 has 16 residues. CDR3 coding DNA: TGTGCCAGCAGCGTAGAATCTGGGTGGTCCTACAATGAGCAGTTCTTC. Its translation: CASSVESGWSYNEQFF.

The CDR3 loop reads CASSLGLGGPSYEQYF. The DNA of the CDR3 is TGTGCCAGCAGCTTAGGCCTCGGGGGGCCTTCCTACGAGCAGTACTTC. The V call is TRBV13, the J call TRBJ2-7; possibly TRBD2 for D (7 bases). The CDR3 is made up of 16 amino acids. Germline V gene data show CDR1 as PRHDT and CDR2 as FYEKMQ (reference sequence). V was trimmed by 0 bases and J by 1 base, leaving 13 bases between them.

The chain combines TRBV7-8 with TRBJ1-4, with D tentatively TRBD1 (6 bases). Trimming removed 2 bases at V and 5 bases at J, with 15 bases between. The CDR3 sequence is 16 residues long. Germline V gene sequence: CDR1 SGHVS, CDR2 FQNEAQ. This CDR3 reads CASSLHTGTKNEKLFF. In DNA form, the CDR3 reads TGTGCCAGCAGCTTACACACCGGGACAAAAAATGAAAAACTGTTTTTT.

The gene calls are TRBV28 and TRBJ2-3; tentatively, D is TRBD1 (5 bases). Trimming pared 6 bases from V and 4 bases from J, leaving 14 bases between. Germline V CDR1 and CDR2: MDHEN, SYDVKM. The CDR3 has 14 amino acids. This CDR3 reads CASSEGVRADTQYF. In nucleotides, the CDR3 is TGTGCCAGCAGCGAAGGGGTCCGCGCAGATACGCAGTATTTT. Using reference TRBV28 and TRBJ2-3 for the parts outside the CDR3, the full variable domain is DVKVTQSSRYLVKRTGEKVFLECVQDMDHENMFWYRQDPGLGLRLIYFSYDVKMKEKGDIPEGYSVSREKKERFSLILESASTNQTSMYLCASSEGVRADTQYFGPGTRLTVL.

V and J are TRBV9 and TRBJ2-5; a possible D gene is TRBD2 (6 bases). The CDR3 length is 16 residues. V was clipped by 3 bases and J by 2 bases, with 17 bases between them. Germline V gives CDR1 SGDLS, CDR2 YYNGEE. CDR3 in amino acids: CASSAAGLARQETQYF. The CDR3 DNA follows: TGTGCCAGCAGCGCAGCCGGGCTAGCGAGGCAAGAGACCCAGTACTTC. Looking up the rest from reference TRBV9 and TRBJ2-5 gives the full variable domain: DSGVTQTPKHLITATGQRVTLRCSPRSGDLSVYWYQQSLDQGLQFLIQYYNGEERAKGNILERFSAQQFPDLHSELNLSSLELGDSALYFCASSAAGLARQETQYFGPGTRLLVL.

The chain links TRBV29-1 to TRBJ2-3; the match to TRBD1 covers 7 bases. CDR3 length: 15 residues. The germline CDR1 and CDR2 sequences are SQVTM and ANQGSEA. The junction had 10 bases not matched to a gene; V was cut back by 5 bases and J by 2 bases. CDR3 region: CSVPSPGQNTDTQYF. CDR3 in DNA: TGCAGCGTTCCTTCCCCGGGACAGAACACAGATACGCAGTATTTT.

This chain uses TRBV5-1 with TRBJ2-1, with D uncertain. This CDR3 contains 15 residues. V lost 0 bases and J 10 bases, leaving 17 bases between the germline ends. Germline CDR1 reads SGHRS; CDR2 reads YFSETQ. The DNA for the CDR3 is TGCGCCAGCAGCTTGGAAGGCCCGGAGTCCGGGGAGCAGTTCTTC. Protein sequence: CASSLEGPESGEQFF.

The chain recombines TRBV29-1 with TRBJ1-1; D uncertain. The V end was cut by 7 bases, the J end by 5 bases, with 11 bases between. This CDR3 comprises 11 residues. Germline V CDR1 and CDR2: SQVTM, ANQGSEA. This chain's CDR3 is CSAERGTEAFF. The CDR3 coding sequence is TGCAGCGCCGAGCGGGGTACTGAAGCTTTCTTT.

This chain uses TRBV7-3 with TRBJ2-1; no definite D call. The germline V gene has CDR1 SGHTA and CDR2 FQGTGA. Trimming left V 0 bases short and J 1 base short, with 7 bases between. The CDR3 runs 15 residues. The CDR3 nucleotides read TGTGCCAGCAGCTTAACAGGGTGGTCCTACAATGAGCAGTTCTTC. Protein: CASSLTGWSYNEQFF.

V usage is TRBV4-2 and J usage is TRBJ2-7; 7 bases match TRBD2. V lost 0 bases, J lost 0 bases, and 5 bases stayed unmatched. The CDR3 runs 16 residues. Germline V gene lookup returns CDR1 LGHNA and CDR2 YNFKEQ. The CDR3 DNA reads TGTGCCAGCAGCCAAGAGGGGGGGTCGAACTCCTACGAGCAGTACTTC. Residues: CASSQEGGSNSYEQYF.

V gene TRBV28 combines with J gene TRBJ2-7; D is possibly TRBD2 (7 bases). The CDR3 extends over 15 amino acids. Germline V gene data show CDR1 as MDHEN and CDR2 as SYDVKM. The V end lost 3 bases, the J end lost 2 bases, and 14 bases lay between the germline ends. CDR3 DNA sequence: TGTGCCAGCAGTTTTTCGGGGGGCCTCCCCTACGAGCAGTACTTC. It codes for CASSFSGGLPYEQYF.

The chain has TRBV19 and TRBJ2-5, with D tentatively TRBD1 (7 bases). The CDR3 is 13 amino acids. Germline loops: CDR1 LNHDA, CDR2 SQIVND (reference sequence). Trimming cost V 6 bases and J 8 bases, with 16 bases left between them. CDR3 region: CASRKGQTSTQYF. DNA of the CDR3: TGTGCCAGTAGAAAGGGACAGACTAGTACCCAGTACTTC.

V and J are TRBV6-5 and TRBJ1-2, with 10 bases fitting TRBD1. V shed 7 bases and J 7 bases; nucleotides not matched to a gene: 9. CDR3 length: 14 residues. Germline V CDR1 and CDR2: MNHEY, SVGAGI. CDR3 nucleotide sequence: TGTGCCAGCACTGGCGACAGGGGGCACAGTGGCTACACCTTC. It is translated as CASTGDRGHSGYTF.

Only one count was recorded for this clone. The V call is TRBV11-2, the J call TRBJ2-2; 12 positions match TRBD2. The CDR3 totals 18 residues. J lost 5 bases, V lost 5 bases, and 12 bases had no gene match. The germline V gene encodes CDR1 SGHAT and CDR2 FQNNGV. The CDR3 DNA follows: TGTGCCAGCAGCCAAACTAGCGGGGGGACCCCGAGGACCGGGGAGCTGTTTTTT. Protein: CASSQTSGGTPRTGELFF.

In this sample, this clone turned up once. The CDR3 DNA is TGTGCCAGCAGCTCACCTCGTGAGACCCAGTACTTC. This translates into CASSSPRETQYF. V gene TRBV7-2 combines with J gene TRBJ2-5; D unresolved. CDR1 SGHTA and CDR2 FQGNSA come from the germline V gene. With 4 bases removed from V and 5 bases from J, the gap between germline ends came to 8 bases. CDR3 length equals 12 residues.